The T cell receptor (beta chain) described here comes from a study of blood T cells in healthy people across ages. The authors drew around 9.4 milliliters of peripheral blood from each donor. The extraction recovered at least 5 micrograms of total RNA per sample. Together with a sample-barcoded 5' primer, a J-beta primer mix was included in a second PCR lasting roughly 6 to 12 cycles. TCRdb redid the calling of the 5' RACE reads with MiXCR, one entry per CDR3 protein. The profile shows 800,000 to 900,000 distinct CDR3 sequences, roughly 60% of them singletons. The sequence was obtained from a man aged 30 to 45 in good health. The sample was blood.

The CDR3 here is CASSQALQRGPYEQYF. The CDR3 DNA sequence: TGTGCCAGCAGCCAAGCCCTCCAGCGGGGGCCTTACGAGCAGTACTTC. The chain links TRBV4-2 to TRBJ2-7; 8 bases are shared with TRBD2. J was trimmed by 4 bases and V by 1 base; bases with no gene match: 9. This CDR3 is built from 16 residues. The germline V gene encodes CDR1 LGHNA and CDR2 YNFKEQ.